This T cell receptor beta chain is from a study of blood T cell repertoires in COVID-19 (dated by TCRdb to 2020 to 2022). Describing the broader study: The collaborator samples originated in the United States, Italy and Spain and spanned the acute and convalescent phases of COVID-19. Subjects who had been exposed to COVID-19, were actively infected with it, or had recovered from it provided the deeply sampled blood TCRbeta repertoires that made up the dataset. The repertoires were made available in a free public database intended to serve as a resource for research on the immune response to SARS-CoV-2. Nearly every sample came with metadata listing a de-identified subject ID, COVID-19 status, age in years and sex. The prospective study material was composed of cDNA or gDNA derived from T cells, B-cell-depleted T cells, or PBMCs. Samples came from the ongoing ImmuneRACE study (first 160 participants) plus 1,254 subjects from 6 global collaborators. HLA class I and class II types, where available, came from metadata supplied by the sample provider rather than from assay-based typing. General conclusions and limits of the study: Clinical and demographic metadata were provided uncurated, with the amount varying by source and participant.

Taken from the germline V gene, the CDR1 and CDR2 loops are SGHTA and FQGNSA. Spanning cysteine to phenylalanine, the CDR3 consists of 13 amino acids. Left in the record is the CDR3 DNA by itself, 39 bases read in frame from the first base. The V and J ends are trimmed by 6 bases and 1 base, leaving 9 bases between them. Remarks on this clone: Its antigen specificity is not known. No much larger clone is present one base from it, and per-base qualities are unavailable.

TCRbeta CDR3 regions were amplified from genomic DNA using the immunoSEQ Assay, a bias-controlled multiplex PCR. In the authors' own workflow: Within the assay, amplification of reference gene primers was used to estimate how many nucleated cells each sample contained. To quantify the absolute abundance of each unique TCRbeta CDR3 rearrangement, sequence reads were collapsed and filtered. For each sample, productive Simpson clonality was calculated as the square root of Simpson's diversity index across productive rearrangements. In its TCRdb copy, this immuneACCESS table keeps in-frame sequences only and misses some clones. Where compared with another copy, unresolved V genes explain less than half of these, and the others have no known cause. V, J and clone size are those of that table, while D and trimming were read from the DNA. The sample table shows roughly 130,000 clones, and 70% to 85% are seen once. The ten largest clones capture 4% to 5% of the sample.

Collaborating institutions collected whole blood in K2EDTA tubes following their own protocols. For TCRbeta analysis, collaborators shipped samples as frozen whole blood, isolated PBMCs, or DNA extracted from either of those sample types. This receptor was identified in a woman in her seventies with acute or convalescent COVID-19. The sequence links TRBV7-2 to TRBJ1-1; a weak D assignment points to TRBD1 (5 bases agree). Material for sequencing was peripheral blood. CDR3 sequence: CASRRQKNTEAFF. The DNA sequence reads TGTGCCAGCAGAAGACAGAAGAACACTGAAGCTTTCTTT.